This TCR beta chain comes out of a study of T cells in localized non-small cell lung cancer. Study results and caveats: Tumor trailed uninvolved adjacent lung in T cell clonality, which peaked there.

Generated by immunoSEQ multiplex PCR, the TCRdb table keeps only in-frame clones and is missing some. The sample records about 24,000 clones, around 88% being singletons. Germline V lookup: CDR1 SSHAT, CDR2 FNYEAQ (reference sequence). This CDR3 is 13 amino acids long. Trimming cost V 5 bases and J 3 bases; bases outside gene matches: 3. Note on this clone: Antigen specificity is unknown.

The chain joins TRBV7-7 to TRBJ2-7, with 8 bases fitting TRBD1. The TCR sequence derives from a woman aged 40-75 years with stage III lung adenocarcinoma. The sequencing here drew on peripheral blood mononuclear cells, taken before any cancer treatment. The CDR3 sequence is CASSRGQGYEQYF. CDR3 nucleotides: TGTGCCAGCAGCCGCGGACAGGGCTACGAGCAGTACTTC. The entire variable domain, with the rest obtained from reference TRBV7-7 and TRBJ2-7, is as follows: GAGVSQSPRYKVTKRGQDVTLRCDPISSHATLYWYQQALGQGPEFLTYFNYEAQPDKSGLPSDRFSAERPEGSISTLTIQRTEQRDSAMYRCASSRGQGYEQYFGPGTRLTVT.